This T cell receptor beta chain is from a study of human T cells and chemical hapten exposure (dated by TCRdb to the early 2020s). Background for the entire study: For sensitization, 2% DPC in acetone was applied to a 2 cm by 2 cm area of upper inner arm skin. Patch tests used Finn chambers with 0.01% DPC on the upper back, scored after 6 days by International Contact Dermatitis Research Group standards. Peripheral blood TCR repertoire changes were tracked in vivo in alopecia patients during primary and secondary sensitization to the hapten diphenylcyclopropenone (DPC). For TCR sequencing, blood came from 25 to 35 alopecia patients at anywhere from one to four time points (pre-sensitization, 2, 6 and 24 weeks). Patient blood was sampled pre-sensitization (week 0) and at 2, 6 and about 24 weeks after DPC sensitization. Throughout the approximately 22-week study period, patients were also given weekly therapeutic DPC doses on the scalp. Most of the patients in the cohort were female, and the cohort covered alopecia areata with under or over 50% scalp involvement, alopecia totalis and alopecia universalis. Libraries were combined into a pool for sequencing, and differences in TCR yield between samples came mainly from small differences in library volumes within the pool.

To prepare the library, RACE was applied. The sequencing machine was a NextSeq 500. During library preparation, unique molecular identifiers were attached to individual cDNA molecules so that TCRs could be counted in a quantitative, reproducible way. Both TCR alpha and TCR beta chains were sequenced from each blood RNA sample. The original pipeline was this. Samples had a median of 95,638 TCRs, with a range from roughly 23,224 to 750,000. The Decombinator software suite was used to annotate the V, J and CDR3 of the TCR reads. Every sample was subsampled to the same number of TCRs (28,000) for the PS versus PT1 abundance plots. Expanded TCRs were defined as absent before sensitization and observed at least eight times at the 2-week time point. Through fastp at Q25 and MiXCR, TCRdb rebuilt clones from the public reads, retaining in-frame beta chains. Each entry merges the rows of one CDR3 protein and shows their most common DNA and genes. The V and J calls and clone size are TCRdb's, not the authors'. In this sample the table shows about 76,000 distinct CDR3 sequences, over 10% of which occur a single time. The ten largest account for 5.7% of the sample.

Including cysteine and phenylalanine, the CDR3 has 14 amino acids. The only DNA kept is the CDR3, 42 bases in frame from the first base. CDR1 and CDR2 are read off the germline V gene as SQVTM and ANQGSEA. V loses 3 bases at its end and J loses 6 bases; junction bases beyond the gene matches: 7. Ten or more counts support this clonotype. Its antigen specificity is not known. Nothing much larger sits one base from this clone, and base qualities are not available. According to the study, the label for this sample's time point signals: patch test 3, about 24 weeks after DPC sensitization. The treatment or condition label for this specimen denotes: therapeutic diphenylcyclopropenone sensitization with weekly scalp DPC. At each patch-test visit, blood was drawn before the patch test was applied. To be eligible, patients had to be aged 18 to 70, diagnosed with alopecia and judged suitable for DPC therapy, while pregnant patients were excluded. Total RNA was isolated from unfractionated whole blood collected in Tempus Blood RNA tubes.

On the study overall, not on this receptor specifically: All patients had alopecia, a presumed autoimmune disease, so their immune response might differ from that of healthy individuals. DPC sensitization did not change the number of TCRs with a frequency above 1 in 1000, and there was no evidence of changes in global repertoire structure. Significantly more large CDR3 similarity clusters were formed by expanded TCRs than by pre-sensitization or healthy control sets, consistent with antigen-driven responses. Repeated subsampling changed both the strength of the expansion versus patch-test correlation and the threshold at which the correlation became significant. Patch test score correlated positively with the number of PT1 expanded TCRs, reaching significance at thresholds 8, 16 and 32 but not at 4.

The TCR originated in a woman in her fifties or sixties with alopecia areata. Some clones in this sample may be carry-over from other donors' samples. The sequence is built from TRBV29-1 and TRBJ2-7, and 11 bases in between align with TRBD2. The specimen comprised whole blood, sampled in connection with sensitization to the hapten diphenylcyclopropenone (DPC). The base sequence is TGCAGCGTTGAGGGGACTAGCGGAAGTAGCGAGCAGTACTTC. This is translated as CSVEGTSGSSEQYF.